This T cell receptor (beta chain) derives from a study of blood T cell repertoires in COVID-19. Study context: Sources were T cells, B-cell-depleted T cells, or PBMCs; the material itself was cDNA or gDNA.

This clone was seen a single time. One end of the junction fails to match germline, which may point to a read error. Method: immunoSEQ multiplex PCR; TCRdb's copy keeps in-frame clones and lacks some. The profile shows approximately 200,000 clones, 80% to 90% of them singletons. CDR1 KGHSH and CDR2 LQKENI come from the germline V gene. The CDR3 is 17 residues long. All exposed participants met a person with COVID-19 within 2 weeks before entering the study. The chain recombines TRBV18 with TRBJ1-2; the D is unclear. Source material: PBMCs or T cells enriched from blood (not recorded which). The sequence came from a woman aged 25 to 39 who had been exposed to COVID-19. The CDR3 nucleotides read TGTGCCAGCTCACCACTTCAGACTCCTATCGCTAAATATGGCTACACCTTC. It translates to CASSPLQTPIAKYGYTF.